The source of this TCR beta chain is a study of control samples from healthy donors and cancer patients. Germline CDR1 SGHDN, CDR2 FVKESK. This CDR3 region has 15 residues. Trimming cost V 0 bases and J 4 bases, with 10 bases left between them. Here immunoSEQ multiplex PCR was the method, and the copy in TCRdb shows in-frame clones only, minus some. The data contain approximately 230,000 clones, around 79% of them seen just once; the ten biggest clones take up 13%. The J gene is TRBJ2-1, the V gene TRBV14, with no clear D. The TCR sequence derives from a woman aged 55-69 years with lung cancer. Sequencing was carried out using PBMCs. The CDR3 nucleotides read TGTGCCAGCAGCCAAGATCCCGGCCCGTACAATGAGCAGTTCTTC. This gives the protein CASSQDPGPYNEQFF.